This entry features one T cell receptor beta chain sequence. This CDR3 has 16 amino acids. V lost 5 bases and J 1 base, leaving 14 bases between the germline ends. The germline CDR1 and CDR2 sequences are KGHSH and LQKENI. The sample belongs to a study of shared clonotypes between healthy human individuals. As handled by the study authors: Owing to the provision of junction-only sequences devoid of quality scores by immunoSEQ, filtering differed. Sequencing was performed with immunoSEQ multiplex PCR; in TCRdb, only in-frame clones are kept and a portion is missing. The DNA gave D and trimming, while V, J and clone size come from that table. Of approximately 620,000 clones listed, approximately 97% are singletons.

Sequenced: naive CD4+ T cells sorted from blood. Subset defined: CD45RA+ positively selected. The chain recombines TRBV18 with TRBJ2-2; maybe TRBD1 (5 bases). The receptor was derived from a woman aged 30 to 39 in good health. This chain's CDR3 is CASSTFDSRNTGELFF. Written as DNA, the CDR3 is TGTGCCAGCTCAACGTTTGACAGCCGGAACACCGGGGAGCTGTTTTTT.